The clone carrying this T cell receptor beta chain has more than one count but fewer than ten. These data come from a study of CD8 T cells in Susac syndrome. RNA totalling roughly 0.5 to 1 ug underwent reverse transcription with random hexamers. One entry per CDR3 protein results from TCRdb running MiXCR on the immunoSEQ multiplex PCR reads. The sample includes around 300,000 distinct CDR3 sequences, approximately 90% of them seen just once. Germline CDR1 is MGHRA and CDR2 is YSYEKL. This CDR3 contains 13 residues. The V end lost 2 bases, the J end lost 2 bases, and 7 bases lay between the germline ends.

Sequencing was carried out using CD8+ T cells from PBMCs. The clonotype was recovered from a human donor with multiple sclerosis. The rearrangement links TRBV4-1 to TRBJ2-7; D is ambiguous. The CDR3 sequence is CASSQRLAYEQYF. Here the CDR3 DNA reads TGCGCCAGCAGCCAACGACTGGCCTACGAGCAGTACTTC.